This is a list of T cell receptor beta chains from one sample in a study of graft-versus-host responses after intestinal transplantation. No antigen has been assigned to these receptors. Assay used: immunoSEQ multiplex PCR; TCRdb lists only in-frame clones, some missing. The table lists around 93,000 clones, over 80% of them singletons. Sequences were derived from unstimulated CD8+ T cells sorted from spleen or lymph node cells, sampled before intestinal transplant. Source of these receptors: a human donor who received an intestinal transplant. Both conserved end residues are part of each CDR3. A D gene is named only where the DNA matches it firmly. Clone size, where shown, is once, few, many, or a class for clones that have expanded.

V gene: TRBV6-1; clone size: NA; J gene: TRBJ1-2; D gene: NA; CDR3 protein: CASSLGQSYGYTF; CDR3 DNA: TGTGCCAGCAGTCTCGGTCAGAGCTATGGCTACACCTTC
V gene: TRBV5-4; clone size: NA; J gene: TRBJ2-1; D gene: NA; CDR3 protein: CASMSSLNEQFF; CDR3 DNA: TGTGCCAGCATGTCTTCTTTAAATGAGCAGTTCTTC
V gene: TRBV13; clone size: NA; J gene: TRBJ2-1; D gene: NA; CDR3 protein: CASSSPGPGYNEQFF; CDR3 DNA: TGTGCCAGCAGCTCTCCGGGACCGGGCTACAATGAGCAGTTCTTC
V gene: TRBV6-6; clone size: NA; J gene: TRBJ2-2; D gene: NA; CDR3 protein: CASSFTGTGELFF; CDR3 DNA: TGTGCCAGCAGTTTTACAGGGACCGGGGAGCTGTTTTTT
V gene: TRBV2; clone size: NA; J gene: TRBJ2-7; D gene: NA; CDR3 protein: CASSTTGTGTYEQYF; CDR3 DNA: TGTGCCAGCAGTACGACCGGGACTGGAACCTACGAGCAGTACTTC
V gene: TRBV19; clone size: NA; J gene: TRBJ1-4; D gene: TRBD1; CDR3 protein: CASGTAENEKLFF; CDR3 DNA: TGTGCCAGTGGGACAGCAGAAAATGAAAAACTGTTTTTT
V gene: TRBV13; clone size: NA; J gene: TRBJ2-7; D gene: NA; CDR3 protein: CASRHTVGGAYEQYF; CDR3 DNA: TGTGCCAGCAGGCACACGGTGGGGGGCGCGTACGAGCAGTACTTC
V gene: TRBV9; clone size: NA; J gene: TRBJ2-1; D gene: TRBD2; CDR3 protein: CASSSTSGGSYNEQFF; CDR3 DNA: TGTGCCAGCAGCTCGACTAGCGGGGGGTCCTACAATGAGCAGTTCTTC
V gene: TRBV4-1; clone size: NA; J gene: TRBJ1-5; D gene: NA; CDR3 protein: CASSQDDYSNQPQHF; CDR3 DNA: TGCGCCAGCAGCCAAGATGACTATAGCAATCAGCCCCAGCATTTT
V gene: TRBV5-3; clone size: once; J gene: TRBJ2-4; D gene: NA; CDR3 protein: CARPTRREAKNIQYF; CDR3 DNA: TGTGCCAGACCCACCAGGCGCGAGGCCAAAAACATTCAGTACTTC
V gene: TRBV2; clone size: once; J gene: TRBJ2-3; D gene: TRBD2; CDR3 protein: CAGHLAGEADTQYF; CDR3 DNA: TGTGCCGGACACCTAGCGGGAGAGGCAGATACGCAGTATTTT
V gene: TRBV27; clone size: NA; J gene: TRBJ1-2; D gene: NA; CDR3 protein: CASSFSPPGGAPYGYTF; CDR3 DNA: TGTGCCAGCAGTTTCTCCCCTCCCGGAGGGGCTCCATATGGCTACACCTTC
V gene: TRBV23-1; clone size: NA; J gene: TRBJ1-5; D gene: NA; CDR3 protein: CASSRVRPNSNQPQHF; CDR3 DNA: TGCGCCAGCAGTCGAGTCAGACCGAATAGCAATCAGCCCCAGCATTTT
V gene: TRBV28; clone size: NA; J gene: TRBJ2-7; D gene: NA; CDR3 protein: CASSPGSGGAYEQYF; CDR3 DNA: TGTGCCAGCAGCCCGGGGTCAGGGGGGGCCTACGAGCAGTACTTC
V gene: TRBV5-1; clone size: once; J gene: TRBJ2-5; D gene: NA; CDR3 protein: CASSGEGRQIQETQYF; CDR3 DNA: TGCGCCAGCAGCGGGGAAGGGCGACAGATTCAAGAGACCCAGTACTTC